This paragraph covers one T cell receptor (beta chain) sequence. The antigen is undetermined. The sample comes from a study of T cells in localized non-small cell lung cancer. Study-wide results and caveats: Adjacent lung tissue had a median around 50 of the top 100 clones found in the tumor. Higher blood T cell density went with longer overall survival. Only one tumor region was sequenced, so heterogeneity remains possible.

V shed 1 base, J shed 2 bases, and the junction held 14 bases outside the gene matches. Germline CDR1 is LNHNV and CDR2 is YYDKDF (reference sequence). This CDR3 region has 20 residues. Assay used: immunoSEQ multiplex PCR; TCRdb lists only in-frame clones, some missing. The sample records around 20,000 clones, about 91% being singletons. The source of this sequence is a woman aged 40-70 years with stage I lung adenocarcinoma. The specimen comprised peripheral blood, sampled before any cancer treatment. The chain links TRBV15 to TRBJ2-3, with 11 nucleotides matching TRBD1. The CDR3 loop reads CATSRGTGGPNGKNTDTQYF. The CDR3, as DNA: TGTGCCACCAGCAGAGGGACAGGGGGCCCGAACGGAAAGAACACAGATACGCAGTATTTT.